The T cell receptor (beta chain) described here comes from a study of blood T cell repertoires in COVID-19. Across the whole study: From the United States, Italy and Spain came samples of acute and convalescent COVID-19. PBMCs, B-cell-depleted T cells, or T cells were the source of the cDNA or gDNA that made up the material.

The count of this clone is one. The germline CDR1 and CDR2 sequences are MNHEY and SVGEGT. CDR3 length: 15 amino acids. Losses at the gene ends were 4 bases for V and 0 bases for J; bases not matched to a gene: 6. Sequencing used immunoSEQ multiplex PCR; TCRdb keeps in-frame clones, though not all of them. The sample records about 250,000 clones, around four fifths being singletons. J is TRBJ2-7 and V is TRBV6-2 or TRBV6-3; 7 nucleotides align to TRBD1. Sequencing was done on a sample of peripheral blood. The source is a man aged 40-50 years with active or convalescent COVID-19. The CDR3 is CASSSYRDSSYEQYF. In nucleotides, the CDR3 is TGTGCCAGCAGTTCCTACCGGGACAGCTCCTACGAGCAGTACTTC.